This T cell receptor beta chain was sequenced during a study of PD-L1 blockade in urothelial cancer (TCRdb year 2017). A note on the overall study: Therapy was started in the mid-2010s for all patients, and atezolizumab 1,200 mg was administered intravenously every 3 weeks. About nine tenths of the roughly 29 patients were males with bladder-origin urothelial cancer, and about 65% of the roughly 30 reported a prior smoking history. An ECOG performance status of 0 or 1 was recorded for the patients, and 0 to 3 prior chemotherapy regimens had been received by the patients. Blood samples were analyzed at 3 weeks after treatment start (second dose) and at 6 weeks after treatment start. Blood samples gave a median of about 150,000 T cells and approximately 85,000 unique TCRs, with a median clonality of 0.080. The study, an exploratory multi-omic analysis, examined somatic, immune and clinical correlates of response to PD-L1 blockade with atezolizumab in urothelial cancer. TCR sequencing covered pretreatment tumor samples and matched, serially collected peripheral blood taken before and after atezolizumab treatment. Durable clinical benefit was defined as a progression-free survival longer than 6 months, and TCR features were additionally tested against progression-free survival and overall survival. In the same patients, pretreatment tumors underwent whole exome sequencing and RNA sequencing in addition to TCR sequencing. Eight or nine patients reached durable clinical benefit, while 20 patients did not. Pretreatment blood TCR-seq was available for twenty-nine patients, at least one posttreatment blood collection was obtained for about 24 patients, and tumor TCR-seq was available for about 24 patients.

Interpreted using the paper, the time point label stands for: peripheral blood 6 weeks after treatment start. The cohort included 29 patients with locally advanced or metastatic urothelial carcinoma who were treated at Memorial Sloan Kettering on a trial protocol. Peripheral blood mononuclear cells were collected pretreatment and during treatment, with between 1 and 8 total time points obtained per patient. The Qiagen DNeasy Blood extraction kit was used to purify genomic DNA from total PBMCs and tumor samples. PBMCs were collected pretreatment and during treatment and were isolated and stored as previously described. Points the paper makes about the study in general: A pretreatment peripheral blood TCR clonality below the median was linked to improved progression-free and overall survival. Among patients with durable benefit, tumor-associated TCR clones showed greater expansion in peripheral blood 3 weeks after treatment started (n of about 20, p = 0.022). Small sample size (n of about 30) and many exploratory analyses mean the results are intended to be hypothesis-generating.

Concerning this clone itself: Its antigen remains undetermined. No quality values exist for individual bases; no much larger clone is one base distant.

To estimate absolute template abundance from read counts, synthetic TCR analog templates were spiked into each PCR. Using the immunoSEQ assay, TCRbeta CDR3 regions were amplified from genomic DNA with bias-controlled V and J gene primers. Sequencing of rearranged TCRbeta segments was performed at approximately 20X coverage. On the study's bioinformatics: Clustering was used to correct sequencing errors, and CDR3s were annotated against IMGT so that V, D and J genes could be assigned. Only productive TCRbeta rearrangements were used in downstream analyses, excluding out-of-frame or stop-codon sequences. To compute clonality, Shannon entropy was normalized by the log of the number of unique productive sequences and then subtracted from one. Fisher's exact test with Benjamini-Hochberg correction, using a cutoff of adjusted p below 0.01, was how clones that differed between time points or between blood and tumor were identified. As stored in TCRdb, this immuneACCESS dataset retains in-frame rearrangements with V and J assigned. A fraction of the clones does not appear; measured against another copy, unresolved V genes explain less than half of the discrepancy, and the remainder lacks a known reason. The V and J calls and clone size were taken over from that table, and D and trimming were inferred from the DNA. Present in this sample are around 93,000 clones, around four fifths of which were seen just once. The ten largest clones represent under 8.5% of the sample.

The germline V gene (reference sequence) provides CDR1 LNHDA and CDR2 SQIVND. V is cut back by 6 bases and J by 3 bases, with 5 bases in the junction unmatched. From cysteine to phenylalanine, the CDR3 is 14 amino acids long. The DNA shown is the 42-base CDR3, in frame from base 1. This TCR was sampled from a man between 65 and 85 years old with urothelial cancer. The V and J genes are TRBV19 and TRBJ1-5, with 7 bases matching TRBD1. The sample was PBMCs, taken around atezolizumab (anti-PD-L1) treatment. The DNA sequence is given as TGTGCCAGTAGGAAGACAGGGAACAATCAGCCCCAGCATTTT. This translates into CASRKTGNNQPQHF.